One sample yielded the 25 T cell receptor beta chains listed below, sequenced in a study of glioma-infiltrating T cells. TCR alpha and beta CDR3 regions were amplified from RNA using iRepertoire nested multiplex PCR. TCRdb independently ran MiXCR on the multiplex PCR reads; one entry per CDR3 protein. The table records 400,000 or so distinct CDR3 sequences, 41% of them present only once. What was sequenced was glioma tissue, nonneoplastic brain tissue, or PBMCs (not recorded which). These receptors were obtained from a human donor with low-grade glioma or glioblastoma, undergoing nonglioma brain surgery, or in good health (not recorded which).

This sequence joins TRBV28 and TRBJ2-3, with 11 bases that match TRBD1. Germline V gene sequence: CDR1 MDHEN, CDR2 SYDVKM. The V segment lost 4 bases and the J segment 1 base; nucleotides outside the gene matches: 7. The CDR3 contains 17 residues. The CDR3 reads CASSSGQGAPGTDTQYF. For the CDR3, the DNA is TGTGCCAGCAGTTCAGGACAGGGGGCGCCGGGCACAGATACGCAGTATTTT.

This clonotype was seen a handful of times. The CDR3 sequence is CASEDRFDEQFF. Written as DNA, the CDR3 is TGTGCCAGCGAGGACAGGTTTGATGAGCAGTTCTTC. This chain connects TRBV2 to TRBJ2-1, with 7 bases lining up with TRBD1. Germline loops: CDR1 SNHLY, CDR2 FYNNEI. This CDR3 has 12 amino acids. With V trimmed by 8 bases and J by 8 bases, 6 bases remained unmatched.

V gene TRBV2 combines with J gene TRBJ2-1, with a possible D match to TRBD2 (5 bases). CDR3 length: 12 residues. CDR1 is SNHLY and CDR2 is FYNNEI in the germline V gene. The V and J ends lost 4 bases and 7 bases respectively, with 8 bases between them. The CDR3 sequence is CASSGPGNEQFF. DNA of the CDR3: TGTGCCAGCAGTGGGCCGGGGAATGAGCAGTTCTTC.

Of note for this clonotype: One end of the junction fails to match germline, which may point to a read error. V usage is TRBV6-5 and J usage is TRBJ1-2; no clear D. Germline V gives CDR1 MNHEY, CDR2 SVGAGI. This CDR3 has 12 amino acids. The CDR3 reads CASGYSGYGYTF. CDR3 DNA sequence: TGTGCCAGCGGTTACTCGGGGTATGGCTACACCTTC.

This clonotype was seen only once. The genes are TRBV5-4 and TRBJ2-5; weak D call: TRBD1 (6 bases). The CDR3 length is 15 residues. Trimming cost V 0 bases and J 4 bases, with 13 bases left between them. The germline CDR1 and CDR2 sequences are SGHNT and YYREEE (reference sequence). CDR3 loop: CASSLASLGAETQYF. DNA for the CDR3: TGTGCCAGCAGCTTGGCTAGTCTGGGGGCAGAGACCCAGTACTTC.

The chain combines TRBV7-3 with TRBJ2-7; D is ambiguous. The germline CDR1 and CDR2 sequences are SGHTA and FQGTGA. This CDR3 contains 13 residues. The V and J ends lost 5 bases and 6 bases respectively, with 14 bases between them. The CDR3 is CASSPSIRSEQYF. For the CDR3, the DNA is TGTGCCAGCAGCCCGTCGATACGGTCCGAGCAGTACTTC.

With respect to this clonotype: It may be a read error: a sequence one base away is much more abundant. The CDR3 nucleotides are TGCAGTGCTAGCCCCCAGAGAGGTCCACCCCTCCACTTT. As protein: CSASPQRGPPLHF. This sequence joins TRBV20-1 and TRBJ1-6; D gene ambiguous. The V end lost 3 bases, the J end lost 11 bases, and 14 bases lay between the germline ends. This CDR3 spans 13 amino acids. CDR1 DFQATT and CDR2 SNEGSKA come from the germline V gene (reference sequence).

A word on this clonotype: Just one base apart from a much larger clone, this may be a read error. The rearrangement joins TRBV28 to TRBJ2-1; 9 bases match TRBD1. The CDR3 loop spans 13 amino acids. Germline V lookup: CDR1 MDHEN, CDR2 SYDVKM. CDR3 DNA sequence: TGTACCAGCTTTAAACAGGGGGCCAATGAGCAGTTCTTC. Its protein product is CTSFKQGANEQFF.

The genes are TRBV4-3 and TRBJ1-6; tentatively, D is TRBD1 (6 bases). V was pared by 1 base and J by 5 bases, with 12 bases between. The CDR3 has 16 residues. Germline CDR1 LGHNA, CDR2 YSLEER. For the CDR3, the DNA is TGCGCCAGCAGCCAAGGTTCCGGGACACATAATTCACCCCTCCACTTT. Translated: CASSQGSGTHNSPLHF.

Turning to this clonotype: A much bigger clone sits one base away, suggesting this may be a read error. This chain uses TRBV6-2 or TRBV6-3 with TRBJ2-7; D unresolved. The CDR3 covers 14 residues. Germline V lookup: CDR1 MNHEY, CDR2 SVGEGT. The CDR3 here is CASNYSSSVHEQYF. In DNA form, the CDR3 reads TGTGCCAGCAATTACTCCTCGTCCGTCCACGAGCAGTACTTC.

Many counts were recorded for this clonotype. The CDR3 sequence is CASSRPGTRPNEQYF. CDR3 nucleotide sequence: TGTGCCAGCAGCCGACCCGGGACTAGACCTAACGAGCAGTACTTC. The chain carries TRBV5-4 and TRBJ2-7, with 8 positions matching TRBD2. Germline assignment: CDR1 SGHNT and CDR2 YYREEE (reference sequence). This CDR3 is built from 15 residues. Trimming at V came to 4 bases and at J to 5 bases, leaving 11 bases not matched to a gene.

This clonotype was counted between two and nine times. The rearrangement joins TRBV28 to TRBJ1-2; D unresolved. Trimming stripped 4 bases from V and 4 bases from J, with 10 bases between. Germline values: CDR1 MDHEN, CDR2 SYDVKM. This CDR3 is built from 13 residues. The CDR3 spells CASSYPAFYGYTF. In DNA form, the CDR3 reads TGTGCCAGCAGTTACCCAGCATTCTATGGCTACACCTTC.

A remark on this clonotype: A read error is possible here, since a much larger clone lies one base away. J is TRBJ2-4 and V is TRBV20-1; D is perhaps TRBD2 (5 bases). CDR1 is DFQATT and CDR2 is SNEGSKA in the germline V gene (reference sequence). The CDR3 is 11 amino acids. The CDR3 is CSTRIPSIQYF. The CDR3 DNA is TGCAGTACTAGAATCCCCAGCATTCAGTACTTC.

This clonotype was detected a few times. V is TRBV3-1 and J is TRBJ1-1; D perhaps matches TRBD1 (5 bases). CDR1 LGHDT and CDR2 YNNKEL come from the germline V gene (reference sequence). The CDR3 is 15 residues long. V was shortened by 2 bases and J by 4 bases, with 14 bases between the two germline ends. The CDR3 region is CASSQIGQGGTEAFF. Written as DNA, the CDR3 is TGTGCCAGCAGCCAAATTGGCCAGGGTGGCACTGAAGCTTTCTTT.

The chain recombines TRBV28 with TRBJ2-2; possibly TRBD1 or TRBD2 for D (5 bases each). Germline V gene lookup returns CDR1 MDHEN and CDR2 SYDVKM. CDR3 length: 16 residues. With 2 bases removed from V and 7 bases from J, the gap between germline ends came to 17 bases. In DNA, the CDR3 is TGTGCCAGCAGTTTACGGGGCACGGGCTCGGACGGGGAGCTGTTTTTT. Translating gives CASSLRGTGSDGELFF.

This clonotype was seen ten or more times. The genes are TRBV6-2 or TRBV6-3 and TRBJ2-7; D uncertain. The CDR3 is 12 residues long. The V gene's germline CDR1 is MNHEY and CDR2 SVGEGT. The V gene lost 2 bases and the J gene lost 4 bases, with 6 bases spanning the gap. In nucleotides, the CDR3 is TGTGCCAGCAGTTACAGGGAATACGAGCAGTACTTC. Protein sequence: CASSYREYEQYF.

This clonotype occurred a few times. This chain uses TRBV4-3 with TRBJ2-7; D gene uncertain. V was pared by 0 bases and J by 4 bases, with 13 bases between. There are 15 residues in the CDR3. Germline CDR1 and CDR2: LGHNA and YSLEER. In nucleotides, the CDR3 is TGCGCCAGCAGCCAAGAATGGGTAGCTAGTTACGAGCAGTACTTC. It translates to CASSQEWVASYEQYF.

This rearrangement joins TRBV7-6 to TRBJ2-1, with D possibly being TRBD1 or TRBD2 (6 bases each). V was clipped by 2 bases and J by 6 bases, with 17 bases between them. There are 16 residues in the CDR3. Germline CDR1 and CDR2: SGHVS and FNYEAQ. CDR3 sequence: CASSLPRARGGNEQFF. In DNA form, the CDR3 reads TGTGCCAGCAGCTTACCAAGGGCCAGGGGAGGCAATGAGCAGTTCTTC.

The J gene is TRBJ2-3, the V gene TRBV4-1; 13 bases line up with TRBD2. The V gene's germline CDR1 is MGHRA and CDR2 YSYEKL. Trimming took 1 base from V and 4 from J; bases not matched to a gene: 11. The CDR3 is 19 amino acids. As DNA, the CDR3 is TGCGCCAGCAGCCAAGGGCTACTAGCGGGAGGGGGGGGGTCAGATACGCAGTATTTT. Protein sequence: CASSQGLLAGGGGSDTQYF.

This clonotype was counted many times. CDR3 nucleotides: TGTGCCAGCAGCGCCGGGACAGGGGGGTTTGGAGCTTTCTTT. It specifies CASSAGTGGFGAFF. The V and J genes are TRBV27 and TRBJ1-1, with 11 positions matching TRBD1. The CDR3 runs 14 residues. Germline CDR1 MNHEY, CDR2 SMNVEV (reference sequence). Trimming took 6 bases from V and 10 from J; bases not matched to a gene: 10.

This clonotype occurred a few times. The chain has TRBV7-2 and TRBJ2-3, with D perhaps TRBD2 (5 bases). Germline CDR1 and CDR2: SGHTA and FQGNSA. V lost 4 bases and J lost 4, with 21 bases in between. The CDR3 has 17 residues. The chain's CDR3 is CASSSGLWGAVADTQYF. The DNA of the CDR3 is TGTGCCAGCAGCTCAGGACTTTGGGGAGCGGTGGCAGATACGCAGTATTTT.

In DNA, the CDR3 is TGTGCCAGCAGTTTGGTCGGGAGGGCCAACGAGCAGTACTTC. This translates into CASSLVGRANEQYF. The chain uses TRBV27 and TRBJ2-7; 8 bases agree with TRBD2. The germline CDR1 and CDR2 sequences are MNHEY and SMNVEV (reference sequence). V shed 3 bases, J shed 5 bases, and the junction held 6 bases outside the gene matches. CDR3 size: 14 residues.

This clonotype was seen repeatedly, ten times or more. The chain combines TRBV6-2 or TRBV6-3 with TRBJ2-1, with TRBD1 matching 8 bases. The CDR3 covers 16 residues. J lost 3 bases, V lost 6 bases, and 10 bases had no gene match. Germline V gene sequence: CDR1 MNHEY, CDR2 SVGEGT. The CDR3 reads CASSLDRGGDYNEQFF. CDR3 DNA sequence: TGTGCCAGCAGCCTAGACAGGGGTGGGGACTACAATGAGCAGTTCTTC.

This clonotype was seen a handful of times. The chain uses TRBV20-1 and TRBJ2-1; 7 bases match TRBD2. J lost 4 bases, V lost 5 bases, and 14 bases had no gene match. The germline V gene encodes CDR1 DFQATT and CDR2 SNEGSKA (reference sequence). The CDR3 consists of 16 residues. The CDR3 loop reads CSASPLRAGIYNEQFF. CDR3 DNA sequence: TGCAGTGCTTCGCCTCTAAGAGCGGGAATTTACAATGAGCAGTTCTTC.

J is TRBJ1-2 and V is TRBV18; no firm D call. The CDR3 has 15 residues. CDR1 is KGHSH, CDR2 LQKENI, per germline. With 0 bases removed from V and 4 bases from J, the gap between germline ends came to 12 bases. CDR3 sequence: CASSPPSGGRYGYTF. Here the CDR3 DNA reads TGTGCCAGCTCACCACCCAGTGGAGGCCGCTATGGCTACACCTTC.